The 21 T cell receptor beta chains listed next were all sequenced from one sample in a study of blood T cell repertoires in COVID-19. Sequencing used immunoSEQ multiplex PCR; TCRdb keeps in-frame clones, though not all of them. Among more than 15,000 clones listed, around 90% were seen once. The sequenced material came from peripheral blood. Receptor source: a human donor in a cohort sampled during active COVID-19.

The genes are TRBV6-5 and TRBJ1-5; 8 positions match TRBD1. The germline gives CDR1 MNHEY, CDR2 SVGAGI. After removal of 5 bases from V and 2 bases from J, the junction contained 5 bases not matched to a gene. This CDR3 has 15 residues. The DNA of the CDR3 is TGTGCCAGCAGTCAGGGGGCGCGGGGCAATCAGCCCCAGCATTTT. This translates into CASSQGARGNQPQHF.

The chain links TRBV19 to TRBJ2-3; 7 bases are a match to TRBD2. Germline-derived CDR1 and CDR2 are LNHDA and SQIVND (reference sequence). The J segment lost 3 bases and the V segment lost 6 bases, leaving 3 bases of the junction unmatched. The CDR3 contains 13 residues. CDR3 sequence: CASRRAGTDTQYF. The CDR3 DNA reads TGTGCCAGTAGGAGAGCGGGAACAGATACGCAGTATTTT.

This sequence joins TRBV4-1 and TRBJ2-1; D perhaps matches TRBD2 (6 bases). Trimming cost V 2 bases and J 3 bases, with 11 bases left between them. This CDR3 region has 15 residues. Germline-derived CDR1 and CDR2 are MGHRA and YSYEKL. The CDR3, as DNA: TGCGCCAGCAGCCAATCCGGGACTTACTACAATGAGCAGTTCTTC. It translates to CASSQSGTYYNEQFF.

The chain combines TRBV6-4 with TRBJ1-2, with D tentatively TRBD1 (5 bases). Germline V gene data show CDR1 as MRHNA and CDR2 as SNTAGT. Trimming stripped 1 base from V and 0 bases from J, with 9 bases between. The CDR3 loop spans 15 amino acids. In DNA, the CDR3 is TGTGCCAGCAGTGACTACGGGGGAGCTAACTATGGCTACACCTTC. Translated: CASSDYGGANYGYTF.

This rearrangement joins TRBV6-5 to TRBJ2-3; possibly TRBD1 for D (6 bases). V was trimmed by 7 bases and J by 5 bases, leaving 13 bases between them. The CDR3 is 13 residues long. Germline V gene data show CDR1 as MNHEY and CDR2 as SVGAGI. The DNA of the CDR3 is TGTGCCAGCAACAAGGGGGTTCTAGATACGCAGTATTTT. Its protein is CASNKGVLDTQYF.

V and J are TRBV7-2 and TRBJ2-7; 7 positions match TRBD1. This CDR3 region has 15 residues. V lost 8 bases, J lost 1 base, and 11 bases stayed unmatched. Germline CDR1 is SGHTA and CDR2 is FQGNSA. In DNA form, the CDR3 reads TGTGCCAGCGAGCCCGGGACAGCTAATTCCTACGAGCAGTACTTC. It is translated as CASEPGTANSYEQYF.

The chain combines TRBV10-3 with TRBJ2-3; tentative D call: TRBD1 (9 bases). The CDR3 extends over 18 amino acids. Germline V CDR1 and CDR2: ENHRY, SYGVKD. V was clipped by 6 bases and J by 5 bases, with 27 bases between them. The CDR3 nucleotides are TGTGCCATCAGCGGACAGGGGAAAGCACGGGAGGGTGAAGATACGCAGTATTTT. Translation: CAISGQGKAREGEDTQYF.

The chain has TRBV27 and TRBJ2-7, with D possibly being TRBD1 (6 bases). The CDR3 runs 12 residues. CDR1 is MNHEY and CDR2 is SMNVEV in the germline V gene (reference sequence). V was trimmed by 6 bases and J by 7 bases, leaving 13 bases between them. The CDR3 sequence is CASSRAGEEQYF. CDR3 nucleotides: TGTGCCAGCAGCAGGGCAGGGGAGGAGCAGTACTTC.

The CDR3 coding sequence is TGTGCCAGTAGTTCACCCCCGGGACAGACCAATTCACCCCTCCACTTT. Its protein is CASSSPPGQTNSPLHF. The chain combines TRBV19 with TRBJ1-6; 7 bases agree with TRBD1. J lost 7 bases, V lost 5 bases, and 11 bases had no gene match. From germline, CDR1 is LNHDA and CDR2 SQIVND (reference sequence). This CDR3 has 16 residues.

The chain recombines TRBV27 with TRBJ1-6; D is ambiguous. Germline V CDR1 and CDR2: MNHEY, SMNVEV (reference sequence). Trimming left V 2 bases short and J 10 bases short, with 18 bases between. The CDR3 runs to 16 residues. The CDR3, as DNA: TGTGCCAGCAGTTTAATGGGCAACGGAAGAGGGTCACCCCTCCACTTT. Translation gives CASSLMGNGRGSPLHF.

This clone has more than one count but fewer than ten. The chain recombines TRBV6-1 with TRBJ2-1, with 7 positions matching TRBD2. Germline CDR1 reads MNHNS; CDR2 reads SASEGT. There are 17 residues in the CDR3. V shed 4 bases and J 9 bases; nucleotides not matched to a gene: 18. CDR3 sequence reads: CASSVLGSGGGVGEQFF. The DNA for the CDR3 is TGTGCCAGCAGTGTCCTCGGTTCCGGCGGGGGAGTTGGTGAGCAGTTCTTC.

The chain uses TRBV19 and TRBJ2-3; D remains ambiguous. V was pared by 5 bases and J by 5 bases, with 8 bases between. Germline assignment: CDR1 LNHDA and CDR2 SQIVND (reference sequence). CDR3 length equals 12 residues. As DNA, the CDR3 is TGTGCCAGTAGTCCGCGAAAAGATACGCAGTATTTT. Its protein product is CASSPRKDTQYF.

V gene TRBV11-2 combines with J gene TRBJ2-7; TRBD1 aligns across 9 bases. The germline V gene encodes CDR1 SGHAT and CDR2 FQNNGV. V was clipped by 1 base and J by 6 bases; unmatched bases: 10. The CDR3 has 16 residues. The CDR3 is CASSLGMGQGGSEQYF. The CDR3 bases are TGTGCCAGCAGCTTAGGGATGGGACAGGGAGGGTCCGAGCAGTACTTC.

The V call is TRBV4-1, the J call TRBJ1-4; D is possibly TRBD1 (6 bases). Trimming removed 3 bases from V and 7 bases from J, with 21 bases in between. This CDR3 contains 17 residues. The germline V gene encodes CDR1 MGHRA and CDR2 YSYEKL. The DNA for the CDR3 is TGCGCCAGCAGCCAGGTGGTGGGAGGGGGGCGGCGTGAAAAACTGTTTTTT. It codes for CASSQVVGGGRREKLFF.

The chain joins TRBV5-6 to TRBJ1-1; possibly TRBD1 for D (5 bases). The length of the CDR3 is 12 residues. V was cut by 4 bases and J by 5 bases, with 9 bases left in between. The germline V gene has CDR1 SGHDT and CDR2 YYEEEE. DNA of the CDR3: TGTGCCAGCAGCCACGGGGGAACTGAAGCTTTCTTT. Amino acids: CASSHGGTEAFF.

V usage is TRBV4-1 and J usage is TRBJ2-6; perhaps TRBD1 as D (6 bases). CDR1 is MGHRA, CDR2 YSYEKL, per germline. Trimming shortened V by 1 base and J by 0 bases, and 13 bases separated the two germline ends. CDR3 length equals 18 residues. Written as DNA, the CDR3 is TGCGCCAGCAGCCAAGCTCGGACAGACCACTCTGGGGCCAACGTCCTGACTTTC. It yields the protein CASSQARTDHSGANVLTF.

The rearrangement uses TRBV4-1 and TRBJ1-1; 7 bases fit TRBD1. The CDR3 length is 12 residues. Germline V lookup: CDR1 MGHRA, CDR2 YSYEKL. With 4 bases clipped from V and 8 bases from J, the junction kept 4 bases outside the gene matches. DNA for the CDR3: TGCGCCAGCAGCCGAGGGACAGACGAAGCTTTCTTT. Amino acids: CASSRGTDEAFF.

This clone was detected once. The chain uses TRBV27 and TRBJ1-1; D not resolved. Germline CDR1 and CDR2: MNHEY and SMNVEV (reference sequence). V lost 6 bases and J 7 bases, leaving 15 bases between the germline ends. There are 13 residues in the CDR3. The DNA for the CDR3 is TGTGCCAGCAGACTCTCCTCGCGACTTGAAGCTTTCTTT. It yields the protein CASRLSSRLEAFF.

CDR3 nucleotide sequence: TGTGCCACCAGCAGAGATCTTGTAGCCCTGGAGACCCAGTACTTC. Its protein is CATSRDLVALETQYF. The rearrangement joins TRBV15 to TRBJ2-5; D gene ambiguous. The CDR3 runs 15 residues. Germline CDR1 is LNHNV and CDR2 is YYDKDF (reference sequence). V was shortened by 0 bases and J by 5 bases, with 13 bases between the two germline ends.

V usage is TRBV11-3 and J usage is TRBJ2-7, with D possibly being TRBD2 (6 bases). The CDR3 consists of 14 residues. V was cut by 3 bases and J by 3 bases, with 12 bases left in between. Germline V gene lookup returns CDR1 SGHNT and CDR2 YENEEA. CDR3 in amino acids: CASSFSTGDYEQYF. The CDR3 coding sequence is TGTGCCAGCAGCTTTTCTACGGGGGACTACGAGCAGTACTTC.

The table lists this clone with a count of one. The chain couples TRBV2 to TRBJ1-3; 7 positions agree with TRBD1. CDR1 is SNHLY and CDR2 is FYNNEI in the germline V gene. The CDR3 consists of 19 residues. Germline trimming cut 4 bases from V and 0 bases from J; bases unmatched to any gene: 15. CDR3: CASSGERQGRRVSGNTIYF. The DNA for the CDR3 is TGTGCCAGCAGTGGGGAAAGACAGGGCCGAAGGGTCTCTGGAAACACCATATATTTT.